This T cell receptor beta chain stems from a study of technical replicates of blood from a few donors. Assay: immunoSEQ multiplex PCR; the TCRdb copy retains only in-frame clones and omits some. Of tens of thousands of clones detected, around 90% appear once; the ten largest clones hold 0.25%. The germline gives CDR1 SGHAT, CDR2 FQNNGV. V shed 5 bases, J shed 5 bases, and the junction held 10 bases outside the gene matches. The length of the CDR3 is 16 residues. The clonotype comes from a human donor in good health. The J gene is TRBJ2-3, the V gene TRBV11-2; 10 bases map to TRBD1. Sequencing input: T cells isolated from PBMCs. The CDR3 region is CASSPFETGGGDTQYF. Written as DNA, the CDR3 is TGTGCCAGCAGCCCATTTGAGACAGGGGGCGGAGATACGCAGTATTTT.